This T cell receptor (beta chain) is drawn from a study of cytomegalovirus exposure and HLA in healthy donors. Whole-study results and caveats: The HLA-A and HLA-B alleles of most subjects were reportedly predicted accurately from TCR beta sequences. CMV serostatus was the sole immune exposure data available. Later findings reportedly placed an Asian-associated ancestry cluster below the roughly 730-donor mean for N-insertions.

Concerning this clone: What it recognizes is unknown.

The ends were cut back, 1 base at V and 5 bases at J, with 6 bases in the middle. The CDR3 length is 13 residues. The germline V gene has CDR1 SGHTA and CDR2 FQGTGA. The PCR employed 60 Vbeta primers together with 13 Jbeta primers. Clones were sequenced by immunoSEQ multiplex PCR, and TCRdb holds only the in-frame ones, with some missing. The sample has around 90,000 clones, around 80% seen once; the top ten hold around 3.5%. This sequence joins TRBV7-3 and TRBJ2-4; no reliable D call. Sequenced sample: PBMCs. This TCR was sampled from a male donor in good health and CMV-seropositive. The DNA for the CDR3 is TGTGCCAGCAGCTTAAACAGAGAAAACATTCAGTACTTC. Its protein product is CASSLNRENIQYF.